The 9 T cell receptor beta chains below were found in one sample sequenced in a study of blood T cell repertoires in COVID-19. Some clones are missing from TCRdb's copy, which holds only in-frame ones; the method was immunoSEQ multiplex PCR. The profile shows around 30,000 clones, more than 80% of them singletons. Material for sequencing was peripheral blood. The receptors stem from a man between 60 and 75 years old with acute or convalescent COVID-19.

The chain links TRBV9 to TRBJ1-6; perhaps TRBD1 as D (6 bases). V lost 3 bases and J lost 7, with 11 bases in between. Germline V lookup: CDR1 SGDLS, CDR2 YYNGEE. This CDR3 is 14 amino acids long. The CDR3 loop reads CASSGQVRNSPLHF. The CDR3 coding sequence is TGTGCCAGCAGCGGACAGGTTCGAAATTCACCCCTCCACTTT.

This chain uses TRBV23-1 with TRBJ2-4; D is possibly TRBD1 (5 bases). TRBV23-1 has ORF status, its function being uncertain. Trimming took off 0 bases at V and 0 bases at J, with 12 bases between the two ends. The CDR3 spans 17 residues. CDR3 DNA: TGCGCCAGCAGTCAATCTCCAGGGCCTCGAGCCAAAAACATTCAGTACTTC. The encoded protein is CASSQSPGPRAKNIQYF.

The chain has TRBV10-3 and TRBJ1-2; the match to TRBD1 covers 10 bases. The CDR3 sequence is 15 residues long. The junction had 7 bases not matched to a gene; V was cut back by 4 bases and J by 5 bases. Germline V gene lookup returns CDR1 ENHRY and CDR2 SYGVKD. As DNA, the CDR3 is TGTGCCATCAGTGTTAGGACAGGGGGTTCTTATGGCTACACCTTC. This codes for CAISVRTGGSYGYTF.

V is TRBV12-2 and J is TRBJ2-3; no check of the table's D call, TRBD2, against the DNA was made. TRBV12-2 is noted as a pseudogene. The CDR3 runs 14 residues. CDR3 sequence reads: CASRLGGVGDTQYF. DNA of the CDR3: TGTGCAAGTCGCCTCGGAGGAGTGGGAGATACGCAGTATTTT.

The CDR3 nucleotides are TGTGCCAGCAGTGAAGACACAAACACTGAAGCTTTCTTT. As protein: CASSEDTNTEAFF. This chain links TRBV2 with TRBJ1-1; no clear D. Germline lookup yields CDR1 SNHLY and CDR2 FYNNEI. The V end was cut by 1 base, the J end by 2 bases, with 5 bases between. This CDR3 is built from 13 residues.

This clone was counted once. The chain combines TRBV24-1 with TRBJ1-2, with D possibly matching TRBD1 (5 bases). The CDR3 is 13 amino acids. The V end lost 4 bases, the J end lost 8 bases, and 13 bases lay between the germline ends. The V gene's germline CDR1 is KGHDR and CDR2 SFDVKD. The CDR3 reads CATSDTGGFGYTF. In DNA form, the CDR3 reads TGTGCCACCAGTGACACCGGGGGTTTCGGCTACACCTTC.

The chain uses TRBV7-6 and TRBJ1-1; TRBD1 aligns across 9 bases. The CDR3 has 14 residues. J gave up 4 bases and V 2 bases, and 2 bases lay outside the gene matches. The germline CDR1 and CDR2 sequences are SGHVS and FNYEAQ. DNA for the CDR3: TGTGCCAGCAGCTTACGGGACAGGGTCACTGAAGCTTTCTTT. Translated, it gives CASSLRDRVTEAFF.

This clone is large (0.1 to 1%) by share. J is TRBJ2-3 and V is TRBV7-8; the D gene is possibly TRBD1 (5 bases). Germline CDR1 reads SGHVS; CDR2 reads FQNEAQ. The CDR3 has 16 residues. V was pared by 1 base and J by 2 bases, with 13 bases between. Here the CDR3 DNA reads TGTGCCAGCAGCTTAGTTGGACATAAGTACACAGATACGCAGTATTTT. Its protein product is CASSLVGHKYTDTQYF.

Here the CDR3 DNA reads TGCGCCAGCAGCTCCACCGGGACAGTCGGGGGCGGGGAGCTGTTTTTT. Protein sequence: CASSSTGTVGGGELFF. The J gene is TRBJ2-2, the V gene TRBV5-1; D may be TRBD1 (7 bases). There are 16 residues in the CDR3. The germline gives CDR1 SGHRS, CDR2 YFSETQ. Trimming left V 3 bases short and J 7 bases short, with 19 bases between.